These T cell receptor beta chains were read from a single sample in a study of Tregs in tolerant kidney transplant recipients. Profiled with immunoSEQ multiplex PCR; TCRdb holds only in-frame clones, not every one. The sample records 200,000 to 300,000 clones, around 82% being singletons. The specimen was CD4+ T cells from blood. The source of these receptors is a human donor in good health. Both conserved end residues are part of each CDR3. A D gene is named only where the DNA matches it firmly. Size values are once, few and many counts, or a class for expanded clones, and some rows have none.

clone_size,v_call,j_call,d_call,cdr3_nt,cdr3_aa
once,TRBV29-1,TRBJ2-3,TRBD2,TGCAGCGTTGAGCGACTAGCTAGGACAGATACGCAGTATTTT,CSVERLARTDTQYF
-,TRBV5-1,TRBJ2-3,TRBD1,TGCGCCAGAAGCGAAATCAGGGGGATATATGATACGCAGTATTTT,CARSEIRGIYDTQYF
few,TRBV6-1,TRBJ1-2,TRBD1,TGTGCCAGCAGACCGACAGGGCAAGCTAACTATGGCTACACCTTC,CASRPTGQANYGYTF
-,TRBV5-1,TRBJ1-4,-,TGCGCCAGCAGCTCGGACAGTTTGAATGAAAAACTGTTTTTT,CASSSDSLNEKLFF
few,TRBV19,TRBJ2-5,TRBD1,TGTGCGAGTAGGCAGGGGGTAGTGGGGACCCAGTACTTC,CASRQGVVGTQYF
-,TRBV5-1,TRBJ1-2,-,TGCGCCAGCAGCTTGGTCACTACGGCTAACTATGGCTACACCTTC,CASSLVTTANYGYTF
-,TRBV4-1,TRBJ2-1,-,TGCGCCAGCAGCCAACAGGGGTGGGTCAATGAGCAGTTCTTC,CASSQQGWVNEQFF
-,TRBV4-1,TRBJ2-5,TRBD1,TGCGCCAGCAGCCAAGACGGGACAGGGAAAGAGACCCAGTACTTC,CASSQDGTGKETQYF
-,TRBV2,TRBJ2-5,TRBD1,TGTGCCAGCAGAACAGGGGCAGAGACCCAGTACTTC,CASRTGAETQYF
few,TRBV6-5,TRBJ1-5,-,TGTGCCAGCAGTTACTCGCGAGTTAGCAGCAATCAGCCCCAGCATTTT,CASSYSRVSSNQPQHF
-,TRBV29-1,TRBJ2-1,-,TGCAGCGGCTGGGGTCTAGAGGGTGAGCAGTTCTTC,CSGWGLEGEQFF
few,TRBV7-2,TRBJ2-1,TRBD2,TGTGCCAGCAGACATAGCGGGAGTCGTGGTGAGCAGTTCTTC,CASRHSGSRGEQFF
-,TRBV7-3,TRBJ2-3,-,TGTGCCAGCAGCCAGGGCGCAGATACGCAGTATTTT,CASSQGADTQYF
-,TRBV5-1,TRBJ2-1,TRBD2,TGCGCCAGCAGCCCCTGGACTGGCGGGGGGAATGAGCAGTTCTTC,CASSPWTGGGNEQFF
-,TRBV4-1,TRBJ2-1,-,TGCGCCAGCAGCCAAAGCTCTGTGGGAGTAGCGTACAATGAGCAGTTCTTC,CASSQSSVGVAYNEQFF
-,TRBV28,TRBJ2-1,-,TGTGCCAGCAGCCACGAATATGAGCAGTTCTTC,CASSHEYEQFF
-,TRBV19,TRBJ1-2,TRBD1,TGTGCCAGTAGGGGGACGGGACAGGGACATGGCTACACCTTC,CASRGTGQGHGYTF
-,TRBV6-1,TRBJ1-5,-,TGTGCCAGCTCCACTGACCCCTATAGCAATCAGCCCCAGCATTTT,CASSTDPYSNQPQHF
-,TRBV5-1,TRBJ1-6,-,TGCGCCAGCAGCTTGAGTTTAAACCGACGGAGTAATTCACCCCTCCACTTT,CASSLSLNRRSNSPLHF
-,TRBV5-4,TRBJ2-2,-,TGTGCCAGCGGCGGGACTCCGGACACCGGGGAGCTGTTTTTT,CASGGTPDTGELFF
-,TRBV6-5,TRBJ2-7,TRBD1,TGTGCCAGCAGGGGAACCGGGACAGGACTTTACGAGCAGTACTTC,CASRGTGTGLYEQYF
-,TRBV6-5,TRBJ1-2,TRBD1,TGTGCCAGCAGTTACCCAGGGGGCGTTGGTGGCTACACCTTC,CASSYPGGVGGYTF
-,TRBV2,TRBJ2-5,-,TGTGCCAGCAGTGAAAACAGGGCCCAAGAGACCCAGTACTTC,CASSENRAQETQYF
once,TRBV2,TRBJ2-3,TRBD2,TGTGCCAGCAGCGGCGGGGGGGCCTCAGATACGCAGTATTTT,CASSGGGASDTQYF
once,TRBV6-5,TRBJ1-5,-,TGTGCCAGCAGTGGGGGGGGCGGGAGCAATCAGCCCCAGCATTTT,CASSGGGGSNQPQHF
once,TRBV30,TRBJ2-7,-,TGTGCCTGGAGTTCTACCAATCTCTACGAGCAGTACTTC,CAWSSTNLYEQYF
-,TRBV2,TRBJ2-5,TRBD2,TGTGCCAGCAGTGTCCAGCGGGGTCGTCAAGAGACCCAGTACTTC,CASSVQRGRQETQYF
once,TRBV27,TRBJ2-1,-,TGTGCCAGCAGTTTTAGCGGCTCCTACAATGAGCAGTTCTTC,CASSFSGSYNEQFF
-,TRBV19,TRBJ2-1,-,TGTGCCAGTAGGCTCCGGGACAAACAGTACAATGAGCAGTTCTTC,CASRLRDKQYNEQFF
-,TRBV4-1,TRBJ1-1,TRBD1,TGCGCCAGCAGCCCCACCCGACAGGGTGGGGCTCGCACTGAAGCTTTCTTT,CASSPTRQGGARTEAFF
-,TRBV10-1,TRBJ2-5,-,TGCGCCAGCAGTGAAAGGGGGGCCCAAGAGACCCAGTACTTC,CASSERGAQETQYF
-,TRBV6-5,TRBJ2-3,TRBD2,TGTGCCAGCAGCGGAAGCGGGGGCCCAGATACGCAGTATTTT,CASSGSGGPDTQYF
once,TRBV7-9,TRBJ2-1,TRBD2,TGTGCCAGCAGCTCGACTTCACTAGCGGGGGTTTCCTACAATGAGCAGTTCTTC,CASSSTSLAGVSYNEQFF
-,TRBV6-6,TRBJ2-7,-,TGTGCCACCTCGGGGGCTAGCGGCTACGAGCAGTACTTC,CATSGASGYEQYF
-,TRBV29-1,TRBJ1-2,-,TGCAGCGCACGAGGGAGGGGAGGACACTATGGCTACACCTTC,CSARGRGGHYGYTF
-,TRBV21-1,TRBJ2-1,-,TGTGCCAGCAGTCTAACAGGGCCCAGCTACAATGAGCAGTTCTTC,CASSLTGPSYNEQFF
few,TRBV10-1,TRBJ2-7,-,TGCGCCAGCAGTGAGACAGCGTACGAGCAGTACTTC,CASSETAYEQYF
-,TRBV4-2,TRBJ2-5,TRBD2,TGTGCCAGCAGCCAAGGCGTGGGGGGGTTTGTGCAGTACTTC,CASSQGVGGFVQYF
-,TRBV11-2,TRBJ1-4,-,TGTGCCAGCAGCGAAAACGGGGGTCGTAAAGAAAAACTGTTTTTT,CASSENGGRKEKLFF
once,TRBV4-1,TRBJ2-5,-,TGCGCCAGCAGCCAAGATCCCTGGACGGCCCAGTACTTC,CASSQDPWTAQYF
-,TRBV6-1,TRBJ1-2,-,TGTGCCAGCAGGGAGACAGGTAGCTACACCTTC,CASRETGSYTF
-,TRBV6-5,TRBJ2-4,TRBD2,TGTGCCAGCACCGGACTAGCGGGGGCTGTGGGCATTCAGTACTTC,CASTGLAGAVGIQYF
-,TRBV25-1,TRBJ2-5,-,TGTGCCAGCGTCAGGGTGGGCCAAGAGACCCAGTACTTC,CASVRVGQETQYF
-,TRBV30,TRBJ1-1,TRBD1,TGTGCCTGGAGTGTCCACAGGGGTCGGGAAACTGAAGCTTTCTTT,CAWSVHRGRETEAFF
-,TRBV7-9,TRBJ2-7,-,TGTGCCAGCAACTCCCCCGGGACGAGCTCCTACGAGCAGTACTTC,CASNSPGTSSYEQYF
once,TRBV2,TRBJ1-3,-,TGTGCCAGCACGAGGTCCGGAAACACCATATATTTT,CASTRSGNTIYF
-,TRBV11-3,TRBJ2-2,TRBD1,TGTGCCAGCAGCCCGAACAGGGGGATTAACACCGGGGAGCTGTTTTTT,CASSPNRGINTGELFF
-,TRBV9,TRBJ2-3,-,TGTGCCAGTGGGACACGCCCGGGGGCAGATACGCAGTATTTT,CASGTRPGADTQYF
-,TRBV29-1,TRBJ2-5,TRBD1,TGCAGCGTGCTTAGGGGGCGAGAGACCCAGTACTTC,CSVLRGRETQYF
-,TRBV11-2,TRBJ2-1,-,TGTGCCAGCAGCTTAGATGGGCTAAATGAGCAGTTCTTC,CASSLDGLNEQFF
-,TRBV5-4,TRBJ2-3,-,TGTGCCAGCAGCACCGGACGGCGCACAGATACGCAGTATTTT,CASSTGRRTDTQYF
-,TRBV10-3,TRBJ1-5,-,TGTGCCACAGCCGGGACACCCTTGAATCAGCCCCAGCATTTT,CATAGTPLNQPQHF
-,TRBV2,TRBJ2-3,TRBD2,TGTGCCAGCAGTAAAGAACGACTAGCGGGAGGGACTAGCACAGATACGCAGTATTTT,CASSKERLAGGTSTDTQYF
-,TRBV7-9,TRBJ2-7,-,TGTGCCAGCAGCCCCCTCGGGACGGTGGGGTCCGAGCAGTACTTC,CASSPLGTVGSEQYF
-,TRBV13,TRBJ2-7,-,TGTGCCAGCAGCCCCACCGGGCGCTTTGAGCCCCTTGACGAGCAGTACTTC,CASSPTGRFEPLDEQYF
once,TRBV30,TRBJ2-7,-,TGTGCCTGGAAAGGCATATCTCCTCACGAGCAGTACTTC,CAWKGISPHEQYF
-,TRBV7-3,TRBJ2-3,-,TGTGCCAGCAGCTTACGACACGGGGTTACAGATACGCAGTATTTT,CASSLRHGVTDTQYF